The next 30 T cell receptor beta chains were all read from a single sample in a study of shared clonotypes between healthy human individuals. Sequenced by immunoSEQ multiplex PCR; TCRdb stores in-frame clones only, minus some. The sample yields around 700,000 clones, roughly 73% seen once. The sequenced material came from memory CD4+ T cells sorted from blood. Subset described: CD45RA-negative fraction. Receptor source: a woman aged 25 to 45 in good health.

The genes are TRBV10-1 and TRBJ1-2; D unresolved. Per the germline V gene, CDR1 is WNHNN and CDR2 is SYGVQD (reference sequence). The CDR3 extends over 15 amino acids. The ends were cut back, 0 bases at V and 4 bases at J, with 12 bases in the middle. CDR3 protein: CASSESPQPAYGYTF. The DNA for the CDR3 is TGCGCCAGCAGTGAGTCTCCACAGCCGGCCTATGGCTACACCTTC.

The chain combines TRBV7-2 with TRBJ2-3; TRBD1 is a possible D gene (6 bases). Germline-derived CDR1 and CDR2 are SGHTA and FQGNSA. Trimming pared 6 bases from V and 1 base from J, leaving 11 bases between. This CDR3 has 14 amino acids. The CDR3 nucleotides read TGTGCCAGCAGATGGGGGCCCGGCACAGATACGCAGTATTTT. Its protein is CASRWGPGTDTQYF.

The rearrangement joins TRBV7-2 to TRBJ1-5, with D tentatively TRBD1 (6 bases). The CDR3 loop spans 15 amino acids. Trimming took off 5 bases at V and 0 bases at J, with 11 bases between the two ends. Germline CDR1 and CDR2: SGHTA and FQGNSA. In nucleotides, the CDR3 is TGTGCCAGCAGCCTGACAGGTAATAGCAATCAGCCCCAGCATTTT. Translating it yields CASSLTGNSNQPQHF.

The rearrangement links TRBV5-1 to TRBJ2-5; perhaps TRBD1 as D (6 bases). Germline assignment: CDR1 SGHRS and CDR2 YFSETQ. V lost 3 bases and J lost 1, with 10 bases in between. The CDR3 loop spans 14 amino acids. DNA for the CDR3: TGCGCCAGCAGCTCGGACAGCACCCAAGAGACCCAGTACTTC. Residues: CASSSDSTQETQYF.

The chain is built from TRBV7-9 and TRBJ2-4; 7 nucleotides align to TRBD2. The trim removed 3 bases at V and 8 bases at J, leaving 4 bases unmatched. In germline, CDR1 is SEHNR, CDR2 FQNEAQ (reference sequence). The CDR3 contains 13 residues. The chain's CDR3 is CASSLAGADIQYF. The CDR3 DNA sequence: TGTGCCAGCAGCTTGGCGGGAGCTGACATTCAGTACTTC.

The chain couples TRBV28 to TRBJ2-3; 9 nucleotides align to TRBD2. Trimming removed 6 bases from V and 3 bases from J; junction bases left unmatched: 10. Germline V gives CDR1 MDHEN, CDR2 SYDVKM. This CDR3 comprises 16 residues. The CDR3 bases are TGTGCCAGCAGACCCAATAGCGGGAGTACGACAGATACGCAGTATTTT. It translates to CASRPNSGSTTDTQYF.

V gene TRBV9 combines with J gene TRBJ2-3; no clear D gene. CDR1 is SGDLS and CDR2 is YYNGEE in the germline V gene. This CDR3 is built from 15 residues. Between the trimmed V and J ends, which lost 3 bases and 2 bases, there was a span of 13 bases. The CDR3 protein is CASSALGLPTDTQYF. In DNA form, the CDR3 reads TGTGCCAGCAGCGCCCTAGGGCTCCCCACAGATACGCAGTATTTT.

The chain has TRBV5-1 and TRBJ2-5, with D tentatively TRBD1 (6 bases). Germline lookup yields CDR1 SGHRS and CDR2 YFSETQ. The CDR3 spans 16 residues. The V and J ends lost 7 bases and 5 bases respectively, with 24 bases between them. The CDR3 spells CASGPVLGAVGETQYF. CDR3 in DNA: TGCGCCAGCGGACCGGTATTGGGGGCAGTGGGGGAGACCCAGTACTTC.

The chain is built from TRBV19 and TRBJ1-2; 9 bases are shared with TRBD1. The CDR3 sequence is 14 residues long. Germline values: CDR1 LNHDA, CDR2 SQIVND (reference sequence). Trimming removed 5 bases from V and 8 bases from J; junction bases left unmatched: 9. CDR3 sequence reads: CASSASRDRAGYTF. CDR3 coding DNA: TGTGCCAGTAGTGCGTCCCGGGACAGGGCAGGCTACACCTTC.

This clone came up a few times. The gene calls are TRBV6-5 and TRBJ2-7; 7 bases line up with TRBD1. The CDR3 runs to 14 residues. The V gene end was trimmed by 2 bases and the J gene end by 5 bases; junction bases not matched to a gene: 6. From germline, CDR1 is MNHEY and CDR2 SVGAGI. CDR3 sequence (DNA): TGTGCCAGCAGTTACGACAGGGCGTTCCACGAGCAGTACTTC. Its translation is CASSYDRAFHEQYF.

The V call is TRBV7-8, the J call TRBJ2-1; D not certain. V gave up 0 bases and J gave up 6 bases, with 18 bases separating them. CDR1 SGHVS and CDR2 FQNEAQ come from the germline V gene. The CDR3 loop spans 17 amino acids. The CDR3 nucleotides are TGTGCCAGCAGCTTAGCTGGTACTTCACGACCGAGCAATGAGCAGTTCTTC. It is translated as CASSLAGTSRPSNEQFF.

CDR3 protein: CASSWGPNPTNEKLFF. The DNA for the CDR3 is TGCGCCAGCAGCTGGGGTCCCAATCCAACTAATGAAAAACTGTTTTTT. The chain has TRBV5-1 and TRBJ1-4; D not certain. Per germline, CDR1 SGHRS and CDR2 YFSETQ. The CDR3 sequence is 16 residues long. V was cut by 3 bases and J by 0 bases, with 12 bases left in between.

The genes are TRBV7-4 and TRBJ2-3; tentative D call: TRBD2 (6 bases). The CDR3 consists of 15 residues. Per germline, CDR1 SGHVT and CDR2 SQSDAQ. The V and J ends lost 5 bases and 6 bases respectively, with 18 bases between them. The CDR3 loop reads CASSPVGGRPDTQYF. CDR3 nucleotide sequence: TGTGCCAGCAGCCCGGTGGGGGGACGACCGGATACGCAGTATTTT.

The count of this clone is one. V usage is TRBV18 and J usage is TRBJ1-1, with D maybe TRBD1 (5 bases). The germline CDR1 and CDR2 sequences are KGHSH and LQKENI. Trimming left V 3 bases short and J 5 bases short, with 22 bases between. CDR3 length equals 17 residues. In DNA form, the CDR3 reads TGTGCCAGCTCACCTCGGAACAGGTATAGTCCAGGGACTGAAGCTTTCTTT. Protein: CASSPRNRYSPGTEAFF.

For this clone: The same CDR3 is also encoded by other DNA sequences in this sample. J is TRBJ1-5 and V is TRBV28; D is undetermined. The V gene's germline CDR1 is MDHEN and CDR2 SYDVKM. The CDR3 extends over 13 amino acids. V dropped 5 bases and J dropped 5 bases, with 10 bases sitting between them. In DNA form, the CDR3 reads TGTGCCAGCAGTCCCCCCTCCTATCAGCCCCAGCATTTT. It is translated as CASSPPSYQPQHF.

V usage is TRBV28 and J usage is TRBJ2-7, with TRBD2 matching 10 bases. CDR1 and CDR2 (germline): MDHEN, SYDVKM. The CDR3 has 14 amino acids. The V gene end was trimmed by 4 bases and the J gene end by 10 bases; junction bases not matched to a gene: 10. The CDR3 bases are TGTGCCAGCAGTTCCTCGGGACTAGCGTCCCTCCAGTACTTC. Protein: CASSSSGLASLQYF.

V is TRBV15 and J is TRBJ1-5; tentative D call: TRBD1 (5 bases). V gave up 8 bases and J gave up 3 bases, with 17 bases separating them. Germline CDR1 reads LNHNV; CDR2 reads YYDKDF (reference sequence). The CDR3 length is 15 residues. CDR3 protein: CATGGTGLANQPQHF. Here the CDR3 DNA reads TGTGCCACCGGGGGTACGGGTTTGGCCAATCAGCCCCAGCATTTT.

This clone appeared many times. This chain links TRBV6-5 with TRBJ1-1; TRBD1 matches 7 bases. Germline CDR1 MNHEY, CDR2 SVGAGI. The CDR3 runs 14 residues. The V segment lost 5 bases and the J segment 3 bases; nucleotides outside the gene matches: 6. The CDR3 nucleotides are TGTGCCAGCAGTAAAGGGACAGATTACACTGAAGCTTTCTTT. As protein: CASSKGTDYTEAFF.

The chain links TRBV29-1 to TRBJ2-7; TRBD1 might be the D (5 bases). The CDR3 has 13 amino acids. Germline lookup yields CDR1 SQVTM and CDR2 ANQGSEA. V was pared by 4 bases and J by 6 bases, with 16 bases between. The DNA for the CDR3 is TGCAGCGTTGGCTTCAGGGCAGGTTTCGAGCAGTACTTC. Amino acids: CSVGFRAGFEQYF.

V gene TRBV11-3 combines with J gene TRBJ1-1; 7 nucleotides agree with TRBD1. This CDR3 contains 13 residues. The V segment lost 5 bases and the J segment 6 bases; nucleotides outside the gene matches: 6. Looked up from germline, CDR1 is SGHNT and CDR2 is YENEEA. The CDR3 region is CASSPNRGSEAFF. DNA of the CDR3: TGTGCCAGCAGCCCGAACAGGGGCTCTGAAGCTTTCTTT.

The J gene is TRBJ2-7, the V gene TRBV6-5; the D is unclear. Germline loops: CDR1 MNHEY, CDR2 SVGAGI. CDR3 length equals 14 residues. V dropped 5 bases and J dropped 2 bases, with 13 bases sitting between them. CDR3 in DNA: TGTGCCAGCAGTCAATTGGGTGAGGCCTACGAGCAGTACTTC. It is translated as CASSQLGEAYEQYF.

This rearrangement joins TRBV6-6 to TRBJ2-4; D remains unclear. The CDR3 totals 14 residues. Trimming took off 2 bases at V and 0 bases at J, with 5 bases between the two ends. In germline, CDR1 is MNHNY, CDR2 SVGAGI (reference sequence). CDR3 in DNA: TGTGCCAGCAGTTACCGGCGAGCCAAAAACATTCAGTACTTC. Its translation is CASSYRRAKNIQYF.

This clone was counted only a few times. The rearrangement links TRBV6-5 to TRBJ1-5; no clear D. Per the germline V gene, CDR1 is MNHEY and CDR2 is SVGAGI. The CDR3 totals 14 residues. Between the trimmed V and J ends, which lost 6 bases and 4 bases, there was a span of 13 bases. This chain's CDR3 is CASSPSWVNQPQHF. The CDR3, as DNA: TGTGCCAGCAGCCCTTCCTGGGTAAATCAGCCCCAGCATTTT.

There are a few counts of this clone. The chain links TRBV5-6 to TRBJ2-5; 13 bases line up with TRBD2. Looked up from germline, CDR1 is SGHDT and CDR2 is YYEEEE. The CDR3 has 18 amino acids. Unmatched junction bases numbered 12, after V lost 0 bases and J lost 7 bases. The CDR3 coding sequence is TGTGCCAGCAGCTTGGTGGCACTAGCGGGAGGGGTCGGAGGGACCCAGTACTTC. Its translation is CASSLVALAGGVGGTQYF.

This clone was counted ten times or more. This same CDR3 is encoded by further DNA sequences in the sample. The V gene is TRBV19, the J gene TRBJ1-5; 7 bases fit TRBD1. Germline assignment: CDR1 LNHDA and CDR2 SQIVND (reference sequence). After removal of 4 bases from V and 0 bases from J, the junction contained 3 bases not matched to a gene. This CDR3 spans 15 amino acids. CDR3 nucleotides: TGTGCCAGTAGTAAGGGGACAGTTAGCAATCAGCCCCAGCATTTT. Encoded protein: CASSKGTVSNQPQHF.

In this sample, this clone turned up once. This chain links TRBV2 with TRBJ1-2, with D tentatively TRBD1 (5 bases). This CDR3 is built from 13 residues. V lost 5 bases, J lost 5 bases, and 12 bases lay in between. The V gene's germline CDR1 is SNHLY and CDR2 FYNNEI. The CDR3 loop reads CASSPSGPYGYTF. The CDR3 DNA sequence: TGTGCCAGCAGTCCCTCAGGGCCTTATGGCTACACCTTC.

This clone was observed a few times. The sample holds other DNA sequences that translate to the same CDR3. The chain uses TRBV7-8 and TRBJ1-1; D ambiguous. V was trimmed by 0 bases and J by 0 bases, leaving 8 bases between them. Germline V CDR1 and CDR2: SGHVS, FQNEAQ. The CDR3 loop spans 15 amino acids. The CDR3, as DNA: TGTGCCAGCAGCTTAGCAGGCGTATTGAACACTGAAGCTTTCTTT. Amino acids: CASSLAGVLNTEAFF.

This clone was observed many times. This chain connects TRBV29-1 to TRBJ1-2, with D uncertain. The V end was cut by 4 bases, the J end by 2 bases, with 5 bases between. This CDR3 comprises 11 residues. CDR1 SQVTM and CDR2 ANQGSEA come from the germline V gene. The CDR3 sequence: CSVGSNYGYTF. The CDR3 nucleotides read TGCAGCGTTGGGAGCAACTATGGCTACACCTTC.

The rearrangement uses TRBV25-1 and TRBJ1-4; TRBD1 might be the D (6 bases). Germline CDR1 MGHDK, CDR2 SYGVNS. Trimming cost V 4 bases and J 7 bases, with 13 bases left between them. The CDR3 is made up of 14 amino acids. This chain's CDR3 is CASSARGVSEKLFF. The CDR3 DNA is TGTGCCAGCAGTGCGAGGGGGGTGAGTGAAAAACTGTTTTTT.

This clone was observed once. The gene calls are TRBV11-2 and TRBJ2-1; D is possibly TRBD2 (5 bases). V lost 1 base and J 7 bases, leaving 20 bases between the germline ends. Germline loops: CDR1 SGHAT, CDR2 FQNNGV. This CDR3 spans 17 amino acids. In nucleotides, the CDR3 is TGTGCCAGCAGCTTAGGAATGGATTGGAGGCGAGGGAATGAGCAGTTCTTC. Its translation: CASSLGMDWRRGNEQFF.